What follows is one T cell receptor (beta chain) and its context. Its antigen target is currently unknown. The input lacks base qualities; no much larger clone sits a single base away. These data come from a study of technical replicates of blood from a handful of donors (dated by TCRdb to about 2017). Taken from the germline V gene, the CDR1 and CDR2 loops are MDHEN and SYDVKM. Measured from the cysteine to the phenylalanine, the CDR3 is 19 residues long. Only the CDR3 DNA is retained, 57 bases long and in frame from the first base. V and J are trimmed by 5 bases and 0 bases, and the gene matches miss 13 bases of the junction. The method was the immunoSEQ multiplex PCR assay. The clones in this table, taken by TCRdb from immuneACCESS, are in-frame only. Not every clone is retained; where verified, under half of the shortfall comes from an unresolved V gene, and the cause of the rest is unknown. A total of 80,000 to 95,000 clones appear in this sample, about 94% of them only once. The ten largest clonotypes hold 0.2% to 0.3% of the sample.

Recombination connected TRBV28 to TRBJ2-1, and 10 bases in between align with TRBD2. Sequenced: T cells isolated from PBMCs. The clonotype originates from a human donor in good health. CDR3 protein: CASSPFGLAELSSYNEQFF. Read as DNA, the sequence is TGTGCCAGCAGTCCATTCGGACTAGCGGAGTTGAGCTCCTACAATGAGCAGTTCTTC.